Included here is one T cell receptor beta chain sequence, with context. Antigen specificity is unknown. This sample is part of a study of cytomegalovirus exposure and HLA in healthy donors. The study, taken as a whole, reports: The study found most TCR sequences rare, yet found some public TCRs in many donors. TCR beta chains numbering approximately 150 were designated cytomegalovirus-associated. Later on, analysis showed that most CMV-associated TCR beta chains appeared to be HLA-restricted.

Trimming shortened V by 5 bases and J by 3 bases, and 9 bases separated the two germline ends. CDR3 length: 13 residues. Germline V gene sequence: CDR1 MDHEN, CDR2 SYDVKM. The PCR made use of 60 Vbeta and 13 Jbeta primers. The table came from immunoSEQ multiplex PCR; TCRdb's copy has only in-frame clones and leaves some out. The data contain 150,000 to 200,000 clones, around three quarters of them singletons. This TCR came from a man aged 25 to 40 in good health and CMV-seronegative. The gene calls are TRBV28 and TRBJ2-3; the D gene is possibly TRBD1 (5 bases). Source material: PBMCs. The CDR3 region is CASSPQGTDTQYF. In DNA form, the CDR3 reads TGTGCCAGCAGTCCCCAGGGTACAGATACGCAGTATTTT. The entire variable domain, with the rest obtained from reference TRBV28 and TRBJ2-3, is as follows: DVKVTQSSRYLVKRTGEKVFLECVQDMDHENMFWYRQDPGLGLRLIYFSYDVKMKEKGDIPEGYSVSREKKERFSLILESASTNQTSMYLCASSPQGTDTQYFGPGTRLTVL.